A selection of T cell receptor beta chains follows, all from one sample in a study of CD8 T cells in ankylosing spondylitis. TCRdb reprocessed the 5' RACE reads via MiXCR and lists one record per CDR3 protein. The sample includes under 250,000 distinct CDR3 sequences, over 9.5% seen only once; the top ten take 2% to 3%. Input material: blood, either unsorted or a sorted T cell fraction (not recorded which). The receptors shown here come from a male donor with ankylosing spondylitis or in good health (not recorded which). Each CDR3 is given with its conserved first and last residue. A D gene is named only where the DNA matches it firmly. The listing skips clone size in some rows; elsewhere it reads once, few, many or a size class.

d_gene,j_gene,abundance,v_gene,CDR3aa,CDR3nt
.,TRBJ1-2,.,TRBV11-3,CASSLGGAYNGYTF,TGTGCCAGCAGCTTAGGAGGGGCCTACAATGGCTACACCTTC
.,TRBJ1-1,many,TRBV27,CASSPPGRNTEAFF,TGTGCCAGCAGCCCCCCCGGACGGAACACTGAAGCTTTCTTT
TRBD2,TRBJ2-1,many,TRBV3-1,CASSQVGTSGNEQFF,TGTGCCAGCAGCCAAGTTGGGACTAGCGGCAATGAGCAGTTCTTC
.,TRBJ2-7,many,TRBV20-1,CSARENYEQYF,TGCAGTGCTAGGGAGAACTACGAGCAGTACTTC
.,TRBJ1-2,many,TRBV7-2,CASSSTGTHYGYTF,TGTGCCAGCAGCTCCACAGGGACCCACTATGGCTACACCTTC
TRBD2,TRBJ2-2,many,TRBV20-1,CSARTTLAATGELFF,TGCAGTGCTAGAACGACCCTAGCGGCTACCGGGGAGCTGTTTTTT
TRBD2,TRBJ2-7,many,TRBV4-1,CASSQDLTSGSYEQYF,TGCGCCAGCAGCCAAGATCTTACTAGCGGCTCCTACGAGCAGTACTTC
.,TRBJ2-2,.,TRBV11-1,CASSSRTGFSSASGYTGELFF,TGTGCCAGCAGCTCCAGAACAGGGTTTAGTTCGGCTAGCGGCTACACCGGGGAGCTGTTTTTT
.,TRBJ1-2,many,TRBV2,CASSEFAYGYTF,TGTGCCAGCAGTGAATTCGCCTATGGCTACACCTTC
.,TRBJ2-6,many,TRBV5-1,CASSEGPPANVLTF,TGCGCCAGCAGCGAGGGTCCCCCGGCCAACGTCCTGACTTTC
TRBD2,TRBJ2-1,many,TRBV12-3/TRBV12-4,CASSSGLAGEVEQFF,TGTGCCAGCAGCTCAGGACTAGCGGGAGAAGTTGAGCAGTTCTTC
.,TRBJ2-3,many,TRBV6-2/TRBV6-3,CASSYSHLEDTQYF,TGTGCCAGCAGTTACTCCCACTTAGAGGATACGCAGTATTTT
.,TRBJ2-3,few,TRBV10-1,CASSESTASTDTQYF,TGCGCCAGCAGTGAGTCAACAGCTAGCACAGATACGCAGTATTTT
TRBD2,TRBJ2-2,many,TRBV12-3/TRBV12-4,CASSLVRVAGGSNTGELFF,TGTGCCAGCAGTTTAGTTCGGGTAGCGGGGGGTTCGAACACCGGGGAGCTGTTTTTT
.,TRBJ1-1,many,TRBV7-2,CASSLSPKEGEAFF,TGTGCCAGCAGCTTATCCCCCAAGGAAGGTGAAGCTTTCTTT
.,TRBJ2-6,few,TRBV7-2,CASGSFSGANVLTF,TGTGCCAGCGGTTCGTTCTCTGGGGCCAACGTCCTGACTTTC
.,TRBJ2-1,many,TRBV29-1,CSVEELALGNEQFF,TGCAGCGTTGAGGAGCTAGCTCTTGGCAATGAGCAGTTCTTC
TRBD1,TRBJ1-5,few,TRBV19,CASSPKTGTGGQPQHF,TGTGCCAGTAGTCCTAAGACCGGGACAGGGGGTCAGCCCCAGCATTTT